Each of the 7 T cell receptor beta chains below was sequenced from the same sample in a study of shared clonotypes between healthy human individuals. Sequencing was performed with immunoSEQ multiplex PCR; in TCRdb, only in-frame clones are kept and a portion is missing. This repertoire shows more than 850,000 clones, around three quarters found once; its top ten account for approximately 0.56%. Sequencing used memory CD4+ T cells from PBMCs. Documented subset: CD45RA-negative fraction. These receptors were obtained from a man in his late teens or twenties in good health. Some clones in this sample may be carry-over from other donors' samples.

This clone was picked up a small number of times. This rearrangement joins TRBV5-4 to TRBJ2-5, with 8 bases identical to TRBD1. The length of the CDR3 is 15 residues. V lost 4 bases, J lost 5 bases, and 10 bases stayed unmatched. Germline CDR1 reads SGHNT; CDR2 reads YYREEE (reference sequence). The CDR3 coding sequence is TGTGCCAGCAGCAACCGACAGGGGCGCGCGGAGACCCAGTACTTC. Translating gives CASSNRQGRAETQYF.

The chain recombines TRBV6-1 with TRBJ2-3, with TRBD1 identical over 10 bases. The CDR3 length is 15 residues. The V segment lost 6 bases and the J segment 0 bases; nucleotides outside the gene matches: 3. Germline V lookup: CDR1 MNHNS, CDR2 SASEGT. This CDR3 reads CASSGQGVSTDTQYF. In nucleotides, the CDR3 is TGTGCCAGCAGCGGACAGGGGGTTAGCACAGATACGCAGTATTTT.

The chain links TRBV29-1 to TRBJ2-7; D not resolved. The CDR3 consists of 10 residues. V lost 4 bases and J 9 bases, leaving 10 bases between the germline ends. Germline-derived CDR1 and CDR2 are SQVTM and ANQGSEA. The CDR3 is CSVADTAQYF. As DNA, the CDR3 is TGCAGCGTTGCTGACACGGCGCAGTACTTC.

The chain employs TRBV18 and TRBJ2-5; TRBD2 matches at 10 bases. This CDR3 region has 15 residues. V shed 3 bases and J 4 bases; nucleotides not matched to a gene: 5. The germline V gene has CDR1 KGHSH and CDR2 LQKENI. CDR3 loop: CASSPKREGPETQYF. The CDR3 DNA follows: TGTGCCAGCTCACCTAAGCGGGAGGGCCCAGAGACCCAGTACTTC.

The chain joins TRBV5-3 to TRBJ2-2; D unclear. TRBV5-3 is reported as an ORF; its role is uncertain. Trimming shortened V by 4 bases and J by 5 bases, and 12 bases separated the two germline ends. This CDR3 has 14 residues. The CDR3 DNA reads as TGTGCCAGAAGCCCACCTACAGAGACCGGGGAGCTGTTTTTT. Amino acid sequence: CARSPPTETGELFF.

This clone is a singleton in its sample. The chain is built from TRBV30 and TRBJ2-3; D is unclear. The CDR3 totals 12 residues. V was clipped by 1 base and J by 3 bases, with 5 bases between them. Germline CDR1 and CDR2: GTSNPN and SVGIG (reference sequence). The CDR3 coding sequence is TGTGCCTGGAGTGAGACGACAGATACGCAGTATTTT. This codes for CAWSETTDTQYF. Using reference TRBV30 and TRBJ2-3 for the parts outside the CDR3, the full variable domain is SQTIHQWPATLVQPVGSPLSLECTVEGTSNPNLYWYRQAAGRGLQLLFYSVGIGQISSEVPQNLSASRPQDRQFILSSKKLLLSDSGFYLCAWSETTDTQYFGPGTRLTVL.

The chain has TRBV10-3 and TRBJ1-2, with 7 bases matching TRBD1. The CDR3 runs to 16 residues. V shed 1 base, J shed 6 bases, and the junction held 11 bases outside the gene matches. Germline V gene data show CDR1 as ENHRY and CDR2 as SYGVKD. Here the CDR3 DNA reads TGTGCCATCAGTGAGTTTGTGGACAGGCCTGCGAATGGCTACACCTTC. This sequence encodes CAISEFVDRPANGYTF.